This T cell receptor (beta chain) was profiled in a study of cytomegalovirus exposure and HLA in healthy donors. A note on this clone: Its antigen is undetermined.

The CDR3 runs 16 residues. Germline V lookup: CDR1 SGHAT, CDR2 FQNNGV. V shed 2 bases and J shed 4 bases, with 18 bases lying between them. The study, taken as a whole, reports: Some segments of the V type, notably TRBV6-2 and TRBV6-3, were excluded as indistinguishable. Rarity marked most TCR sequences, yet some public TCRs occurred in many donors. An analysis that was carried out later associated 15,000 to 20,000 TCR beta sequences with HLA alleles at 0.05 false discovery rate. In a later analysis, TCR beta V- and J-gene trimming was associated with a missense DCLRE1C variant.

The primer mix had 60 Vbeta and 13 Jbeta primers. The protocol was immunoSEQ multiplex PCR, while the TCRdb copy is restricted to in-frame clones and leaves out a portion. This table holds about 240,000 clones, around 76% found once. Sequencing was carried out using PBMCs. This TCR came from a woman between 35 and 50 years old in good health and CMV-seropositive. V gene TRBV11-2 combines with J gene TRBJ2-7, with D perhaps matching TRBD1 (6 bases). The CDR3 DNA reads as TGTGCCAGCAGCTTAAGCGTGGACAGAGGATCATACGAGCAGTACTTC. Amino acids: CASSLSVDRGSYEQYF.